The 24 T cell receptor beta chains below all came from one sample that was sequenced in a study of CD8 T cells in ankylosing spondylitis. Whole-study findings and limits: Among TCR beta sequences, a motif of under 10 highly homologous variants appeared characteristic of ankylosing spondylitis blood.

In TCRdb, the 5' RACE reads were re-called with MiXCR into one record per CDR3 protein. The sample consists of around 770,000 distinct CDR3 sequences, around 20% of them appearing once. The antigens for these receptors are not known. The specimen was blood, either unsorted or a sorted T cell fraction (not recorded which). Receptors were obtained from a male donor with ankylosing spondylitis.

Here the CDR3 reads CSARDRQGSYEQYF. The DNA for the CDR3 is TGCAGTGCTAGAGATCGACAGGGATCCTACGAGCAGTACTTC. V usage is TRBV20-1 and J usage is TRBJ2-7; TRBD1 aligns across 7 bases. The length of the CDR3 is 14 residues. J gave up 1 base and V 0 bases, and 3 bases lay outside the gene matches. The germline V gene has CDR1 DFQATT and CDR2 SNEGSKA (reference sequence).

The CDR3 bases are TGCGCCAGCAGCTCCGGGACAACCTCCTACGAGCAGTACTTC. Translation: CASSSGTTSYEQYF. The rearrangement joins TRBV5-1 to TRBJ2-7, with TRBD1 as a possible D gene (6 bases). Germline V gene sequence: CDR1 SGHRS, CDR2 YFSETQ. The germline V and J ends were trimmed by 3 bases and 0 bases, with 10 bases remaining between them. The CDR3 is made up of 14 amino acids.

V usage is TRBV5-1 and J usage is TRBJ2-1; 10 bases are shared with TRBD2. The CDR3 is made up of 15 amino acids. V shed 7 bases and J 6 bases; nucleotides not matched to a gene: 10. Germline-derived CDR1 and CDR2 are SGHRS and YFSETQ. In DNA, the CDR3 is TGCGCCAGCGGGAATAGCGGGGGGTCCCCCAATGAGCAGTTCTTC. Translation gives CASGNSGGSPNEQFF.

The chain carries TRBV28 and TRBJ2-7, with no clear D. The CDR3 has 13 residues. V was clipped by 1 base and J by 3 bases, with 7 bases between them. Per germline, CDR1 MDHEN and CDR2 SYDVKM. Here the CDR3 reads CASSLSPHYEQYF. The DNA of the CDR3 is TGTGCCAGCAGTTTATCCCCCCACTACGAGCAGTACTTC.

The chain uses TRBV18 and TRBJ2-5, with 9 bases identical to TRBD1. CDR1 is KGHSH and CDR2 is LQKENI in the germline V gene. V lost 3 bases and J lost 0; bases outside the gene matches: 14. CDR3 size: 19 residues. CDR3 region: CASSPVPGQGSGYQETQYF. DNA for the CDR3: TGTGCCAGCTCACCCGTCCCGGGACAGGGTTCGGGTTACCAAGAGACCCAGTACTTC.

This rearrangement joins TRBV2 to TRBJ2-3; D possibly uses TRBD1 or TRBD2 (5 bases each). V was cut by 8 bases and J by 6 bases, with 15 bases left in between. Germline assignment: CDR1 SNHLY and CDR2 FYNNEI. The CDR3 extends over 13 amino acids. The CDR3 spells CASSPEGRDTQYF. In DNA form, the CDR3 reads TGTGCCAGCTCCCCCGAGGGGCGGGATACGCAGTATTTT.

The chain uses TRBV18 and TRBJ1-1; no reliable D call. Trimming took off 6 bases at V and 3 bases at J, with 14 bases between the two ends. The CDR3 is 14 amino acids. The germline V gene encodes CDR1 KGHSH and CDR2 LQKENI. This chain's CDR3 is CASSKTNLYTEAFF. The CDR3 DNA reads TGTGCCAGCTCCAAGACCAATCTATACACTGAAGCTTTCTTT.

The V and J genes are TRBV19 and TRBJ1-5; D unclear. The CDR3 covers 17 residues. The germline gives CDR1 LNHDA, CDR2 SQIVND (reference sequence). V was shortened by 1 base and J by 0 bases, with 13 bases between the two germline ends. The CDR3 coding sequence is TGTGCCAGTAGTATAGCTCGGCATAGGTATAGCAATCAGCCCCAGCATTTT. The encoded protein is CASSIARHRYSNQPQHF.

This clonotype appeared a few times. This chain connects TRBV27 to TRBJ2-7; D remains ambiguous. With 5 bases removed from V and 2 bases from J, the gap between germline ends came to 13 bases. Germline assignment: CDR1 MNHEY and CDR2 SMNVEV (reference sequence). The CDR3 spans 14 residues. Written as DNA, the CDR3 is TGTGCCAGCAGTAACGCGCCAGGAGCCTACGAGCAGTACTTC. It specifies CASSNAPGAYEQYF.

The genes are TRBV6-5 and TRBJ2-7, with no clear D. Germline CDR1 reads MNHEY; CDR2 reads SVGAGI. CDR3 length: 12 residues. Deletions cut 7 bases from V and 6 bases from J, with 13 bases between. The chain's CDR3 is CASNPLGGEQYF. In nucleotides, the CDR3 is TGTGCCAGCAACCCGTTGGGTGGCGAGCAGTACTTC.

The CDR3 is CASSLGSAGRTEAFF. The DNA for the CDR3 is TGCGCCAGCAGCTTGGGGTCTGCCGGACGGACTGAAGCTTTCTTT. This chain connects TRBV5-1 to TRBJ1-1; D call uncertain. The germline CDR1 and CDR2 sequences are SGHRS and YFSETQ. The CDR3 is made up of 15 amino acids. Trimming shortened V by 0 bases and J by 5 bases, and 14 bases separated the two germline ends.

For this clonotype: A junction end diverges from the germline sequence, so it may reflect a read error. The gene calls are TRBV20-1 and TRBJ2-7, with TRBD1 identical over 8 bases. The CDR3 covers 16 residues. CDR1 and CDR2 (germline): DFQATT, SNEGSKA (reference sequence). The CDR3 bases are TGCTGTGCTAGTAGGCGGCGACAGGGGAGCTCCTACGAGCAGTACTTC. It encodes CCASRRRQGSSYEQYF.

The table lists this clonotype with many counts. The CDR3 reads CASSQDSTGLNEDTEAFF. The CDR3 DNA reads TGCGCCAGCAGCCAAGACTCGACAGGACTAAACGAGGACACTGAAGCTTTCTTT. The rearrangement uses TRBV4-1 and TRBJ1-1; maybe TRBD1 (6 bases). Trimming shortened V by 0 bases and J by 3 bases, and 20 bases separated the two germline ends. CDR3 length equals 18 residues. The V gene's germline CDR1 is MGHRA and CDR2 YSYEKL.

This clonotype has more than one count but fewer than ten. The V call is TRBV15, the J call TRBJ1-5; D gene uncertain. Looked up from germline, CDR1 is LNHNV and CDR2 is YYDKDF (reference sequence). The CDR3 totals 14 residues. Trimming stripped 0 bases from V and 7 bases from J, with 10 bases between. The CDR3 region has the DNA TGTGCCACCAGCAGAGATCGGTTTTACCAGCCCCAGCATTTT. Encoded protein: CATSRDRFYQPQHF. Variable domain in full (rest from reference TRBV15 and TRBJ1-5): DAMVIQNPRYQVTQFGKPVTLSCSQTLNHNVMYWYQQKSSQAPKLLFHYYDKDFNNEADTPDNFQSRRPNTSFCFLDIRSPGLGDTAMYLCATSRDRFYQPQHFGDGTRLSIL.

The chain is built from TRBV21-1 and TRBJ2-1; the DNA was not used to check the table's D call, TRBD1. TRBV21-1 is a recognized pseudogene. This CDR3 spans 19 amino acids. CDR3: CASSKEVRRRQGRNNEQFF. The CDR3, as DNA: TGTGCCAGCAGCAAAGAGGTGAGAAGAAGGCAGGGGAGGAACAATGAGCAGTTCTTC.

This clonotype was seen more than once but under ten times. The chain joins TRBV5-6 to TRBJ2-5, with D possibly being TRBD2 (5 bases). The ends were cut back, 4 bases at V and 7 bases at J, with 23 bases in the middle. The CDR3 contains 16 residues. The germline V gene encodes CDR1 SGHDT and CDR2 YYEEEE. The CDR3 reads CASSPRVRVGEGTQYF. DNA of the CDR3: TGTGCCAGCAGCCCCAGAGTCCGGGTCGGAGAGGGGACCCAGTACTTC.

This clonotype was seen ten or more times. The CDR3 DNA follows: TGCAGTGCTACCCCCAGGGGGAACTATGGCTACACCTTC. Its translation: CSATPRGNYGYTF. The chain is built from TRBV20-1 and TRBJ1-2, with 7 bases matching TRBD1. Trimming at V came to 4 bases and at J to 2 bases, leaving 4 bases not matched to a gene. CDR3 size: 13 residues. Germline V gives CDR1 DFQATT, CDR2 SNEGSKA (reference sequence).

This clonotype was seen a few times. The chain has TRBV20-1 and TRBJ2-7; 10 nucleotides line up with TRBD2. Germline loops: CDR1 DFQATT, CDR2 SNEGSKA (reference sequence). The CDR3 sequence is 17 residues long. The trim removed 4 bases at V and 1 base at J, leaving 13 bases unmatched. This CDR3 is CSANRFGLAGASYEQYF. The CDR3 DNA follows: TGCAGTGCTAATCGTTTCGGGCTAGCGGGGGCGTCCTACGAGCAGTACTTC.

This sequence joins TRBV12-3 or TRBV12-4 and TRBJ1-1, with a possible D match to TRBD1 (5 bases). The CDR3 loop spans 11 amino acids. Trimming left V 4 bases short and J 8 bases short, with 8 bases between. The CDR3 bases are TGTGCCAGCAGTTGGGGACCGGAAGCTTTCTTT. It encodes CASSWGPEAFF.

The chain joins TRBV12-3 or TRBV12-4 to TRBJ2-3; 9 bases line up with TRBD2. V shed 3 bases and J 5 bases; nucleotides not matched to a gene: 6. The CDR3 is made up of 15 amino acids. CDR3 residues: CASSFGAGGVDTQYF. CDR3 in DNA: TGTGCCAGCAGTTTTGGAGCGGGGGGAGTAGATACGCAGTATTTT.

The V call is TRBV29-1, the J call TRBJ2-7; D remains ambiguous. The V gene's germline CDR1 is SQVTM and CDR2 ANQGSEA. The CDR3 spans 14 residues. V was shortened by 5 bases and J by 0 bases, with 14 bases between the two germline ends. The CDR3: CSVQIRTSSYEQYF. The CDR3 nucleotides are TGCAGCGTTCAAATCCGAACAAGCTCCTACGAGCAGTACTTC.

This clonotype was observed a handful of times. The rearrangement uses TRBV5-1 and TRBJ2-1; D is unresolved. Trimming stripped 0 bases from V and 5 bases from J, with 6 bases between. The CDR3 length is 13 residues. The germline gives CDR1 SGHRS, CDR2 YFSETQ. Written as DNA, the CDR3 is TGCGCCAGCAGCTTGGTTCTGCACAATGAGCAGTTCTTC. As protein: CASSLVLHNEQFF.

The chain joins TRBV20-1 to TRBJ2-3; D is uncertain. Per germline, CDR1 DFQATT and CDR2 SNEGSKA (reference sequence). V was pared by 4 bases and J by 1 base, with 15 bases between. The CDR3 is 15 residues long. CDR3 loop: CSATPSRTRTDTQYF. CDR3 in DNA: TGCAGTGCTACCCCTTCAAGGACCCGCACAGATACGCAGTATTTT.

In its sample, this clonotype was seen a few times. The chain links TRBV28 to TRBJ2-5; TRBD2 is a possible D gene (7 bases). V was clipped by 3 bases and J by 4 bases, with 18 bases between them. Germline CDR1 reads MDHEN; CDR2 reads SYDVKM. The CDR3 extends over 16 amino acids. The CDR3 nucleotides read TGTGCCAGCAGTTTTAGTTGGGGGGGCGCCAGAGAGACCCAGTACTTC. It is translated as CASSFSWGGARETQYF.